The present T cell receptor beta chain was sequenced within a study of blood T cell repertoires in COVID-19. Study context: Donors in the United States, Italy and Spain gave samples during acute or convalescent COVID-19. Sources were T cells, B-cell-depleted T cells, or PBMCs; the material itself was cDNA or gDNA.

Per the authors' pipeline: Amplification from reference gene primers served as the basis for estimated nucleated cell counts. TCRdb's copy holds only in-frame clones and misses some; the assay was immunoSEQ multiplex PCR. For V, J and clone size, that table is used; D and trimming come from the DNA. The data contain roughly 100,000 clones, approximately 86% of them singletons. Between the trimmed V and J ends, which lost 1 base and 4 bases, there was a span of 14 bases. CDR1 and CDR2 from the germline V gene are MNHNS and SASEGT. The CDR3 runs 16 residues. This clonotype was sampled from a woman between 65 and 79 years old with acute or convalescent COVID-19. Sequenced material: peripheral blood. The chain carries TRBV6-1 and TRBJ1-3; the D gene is possibly TRBD1 (5 bases). The CDR3 sequence: CASSEDLGRVGNTIYF. Written as DNA, the CDR3 is TGTGCCAGCAGTGAAGATCTGGGGCGTGTGGGAAACACCATATATTTT.